This T cell receptor beta chain was captured by sequencing in a study of T cell responses to AZD1222 COVID-19 vaccine (dated by TCRdb to the early 2020s). At the level of the whole study: AZD1222 recipients whose second dose came at about 4 weeks and those whose second dose came at about 12 weeks were combined into one group, since spike-specific TCR depth and breadth did not differ between the two schedules. A total of over 230 trial participants underwent TCR sequencing, of whom approximately 210 received two doses of AZD1222 and about 25 received two doses of the MenACWY control vaccine. Trial participants were enrolled into age subgroups of 18-55, 56-69 and 70-plus years, which contained about 150, 28 and 57 TCR-sequenced participants, respectively.

The CDR1 and CDR2 encoded by the germline V gene are MNHEY and SVGAGI. From its cysteine to its phenylalanine, the CDR3 spans 15 amino acids. Only the CDR3 part of the read is kept: 45 bases, read in frame from the first base. Germline trimming amounts to 5 bases on V and 4 bases on J, with 8 as the count of junction bases outside the gene matches. The CDR3 regions of human TCRbeta chains were subjected to immunosequencing. From the authors' description of their analysis: TCRs in the repertoires were compared against a reference library of SARS-CoV-2-specific TCRs that had been generated with the MIRA antigen-specificity platform. Breadth was defined as the fraction of unique TCRs that were SARS-CoV-2-associated, and depth was defined as the fraction of total T cells that were SARS-CoV-2-associated. Using the MIRA data, every spike-specific TCR was mapped to the spike region that the TCR reacted to and assigned to either a CD4 or a CD8 class. Log10-transformed breadth and depth values were compared by one-way ANOVA with Sidak's multiple comparisons tests. TCRdb obtained this table from immuneACCESS and retained in-frame rearrangements with V and J assigned. These tables miss some clones; where compared with another copy, unresolved V genes account for less than half of the shortfall, and the remainder is unexplained. Clone size and V and J calls were adopted from that table, with D and trimming inferred from the DNA. This sample is represented by approximately 160,000 clones; 90% to 95% of them were singletons. The biggest ten clones account for 0.7% to 0.9% of the sample.

On this clone itself: Its binding antigen is unknown. Within one base of it there is no much larger clone, and no base qualities were kept.

The time point label here, explained by the study, means: baseline before first vaccination. Vaccinee samples came from UK trials COV001 and COV002, including a single-blind randomized controlled phase 2/3 trial of AZD1222 (ChAdOx1 nCoV-19) in healthy adults. For TCRbeta chain sequencing, PBMC samples from trial participants were taken at day 0 and at day 28 after the second dose. General findings and caveats noted by the study authors: Most participants were white British and females outnumbered males, and the authors suggested that clonal diversity may have been underestimated. Epitopes outside the regions mutated in the B.1.351 and B.1.1.7 variants were reportedly recognized by nearly half of the unique spike-specific TCRs. After two AZD1222 doses, spike-specific TCR breadth and depth were significantly higher than at day 0 and than in MenACWY recipients. Because no samples from the day 14 peak response were available, repertoires could be characterized only after the peak T cell response. Conclusions about previously exposed vaccinees are limited because only 5 or 6 AZD1222 recipients were SARS-CoV-2 seropositive at baseline. The 56-69-year group was small, and its depth increase did not reach significance, likely because of low power. The vaccine-associated CD4 TCRs covered the entire spike protein, and the dominant responses fell in regions 160-218 and 743-854.

The chain employs TRBV6-5 and TRBJ1-2; TRBD1 matches 9 bases in the middle. Sample: peripheral blood, taken on day 0 of AZD1222 vaccination. The TCR originated in an adult in good health. The bases are TGTGCCAGCAGTCGTCTTAGACAGGGGGGCTATGGCTACACCTTC. Translated, it reads CASSRLRQGGYGYTF.